This TCR beta chain emerged from a study of cytotoxic CD8 clonotypes in ibrutinib-treated CLL. Germline CDR1 SGHRS, CDR2 YFSETQ. CDR3 size: 15 residues. TCRdb's copy holds only in-frame clones and misses some; the assay was immunoSEQ multiplex PCR. Among roughly 110,000 clones listed, 50% to 65% were seen once. The specimen was PBMCs, collected after 24 months of ibrutinib treatment. V and J are TRBV5-1 and TRBJ2-5, with D unclear. The J call may not be correct, given that the DNA end is closer to TRBJ2-7. The sequence was obtained from a human donor with chronic lymphocytic leukemia. CDR3 region: CASSINAGLSYEQYF. The CDR3 nucleotides read TGCGCCAGCAGCATAAATGCAGGTCTGTCCTACGAGCAGTACTTC.